The source of this T cell receptor beta chain is a study of early T cells in non-severe SARS-CoV-2 infection. Across the study: Sequencing of bulk RNA from unsorted whole blood was done, without chain pairing.

Overall study findings and caveats: Database matching using VDJdb favored anti-spike CD8 responses, with private and CD4 specificities left missing.

Only a few counts were recorded for this clonotype. Antigen: not known. CDR3 length equals 11 residues. Germline CDR1 reads MNHNS; CDR2 reads SASEGT. Trimming shortened V by 8 bases and J by 10 bases, and 12 bases separated the two germline ends. Unique molecular identifiers were affixed to single, distinct cDNA molecules. TCRdb reanalysed the 5' RACE reads using MiXCR and keeps one entry per CDR3 protein. The sample holds around 75,000 distinct CDR3 sequences, approximately 9.5% seen once. The sample taken for sequencing was whole blood. This TCR was sampled from an adult who was a healthcare worker with PCR-confirmed SARS-CoV-2 infection or an uninfected control (not recorded which). This rearrangement joins TRBV6-1 to TRBJ1-5, with unresolved D. As DNA, the CDR3 is TGTGCCAGCCGAAATCGAAGTCCCCAGCATTTT. Its protein product is CASRNRSPQHF.